The 20 T cell receptor beta chains given below trace back to one sample, sequenced in a study of T cells in Graves' hyperthyroidism and ophthalmopathy. Researchers amplified the TCR beta CDR3 regions from RNA transcripts. When the TCR CDR3 underwent first-round RT-PCR, the HTBI primer set was used. TCRdb independently ran MiXCR on the multiplex PCR reads; one entry per CDR3 protein. The profile covers 300,000 to 450,000 distinct CDR3 sequences, with 15% to 17% appearing a single time and around 30% taken by the ten largest. The sequencing sample was made of blood. Receptors originate from a woman younger than 35 with Graves' hyperthyroidism that later progressed to Graves' ophthalmopathy.

V is TRBV5-1 and J is TRBJ2-1, with 10 bases that match TRBD2. The germline CDR1 and CDR2 sequences are SGHRS and YFSETQ. This CDR3 region has 19 residues. The V and J ends lost 3 bases and 4 bases, in that order; junction bases with no gene match: 16. The CDR3 is CASSSHSFKREGNYNEQFF. CDR3 DNA sequence: TGCGCCAGCAGCTCGCACTCCTTTAAGCGGGAGGGAAATTACAATGAGCAGTTCTTC.

Points on this clonotype: This may come from a read error, since a much larger clone is one base off. The conserved final phenylalanine or tryptophan is absent from the CDR3, which likely points to a read error. The CDR3 sequence: CASSLGAGGGYNEQFL. The CDR3 region has the DNA TGTGCCAGCAGTTTAGGGGCGGGAGGGGGTTACAATGAGCAGTTCCTC. The chain couples TRBV28 to TRBJ2-1, with 9 nucleotides matching TRBD2. The CDR3 extends over 16 amino acids. Germline CDR1 reads MDHEN; CDR2 reads SYDVKM. With 2 bases clipped from V and 4 bases from J, the junction kept 6 bases outside the gene matches.

In its sample, this clonotype was seen many times. The chain has TRBV20-1 and TRBJ2-3; 8 bases match TRBD2. This CDR3 spans 16 amino acids. The V gene end was trimmed by 0 bases and the J gene end by 5 bases; junction bases not matched to a gene: 10. Germline values: CDR1 DFQATT, CDR2 SNEGSKA (reference sequence). The CDR3 region has the DNA TGCAGTGCTAGAGATGGAAGCGGGAGAGCGTTAGATACGCAGTATTTT. Protein sequence: CSARDGSGRALDTQYF.

This clonotype was counted at least ten times. One end of the junction varies from germline; a read error may be responsible. V and J are TRBV3-1 and TRBJ2-7, with D perhaps TRBD1 (6 bases). Germline V lookup: CDR1 LGHDT, CDR2 YNNKEL (reference sequence). The CDR3 loop spans 14 amino acids. CDR3 amino acids: CASSPDRFSYEQCF. The CDR3, as DNA: TGTGCCAGCAGCCCCGACAGGTTCTCCTACGAGCAGTGCTTC.

At least ten counts were recorded for this clonotype. The CDR3 sequence is CASRTSGRAVGEQFF. As DNA, the CDR3 is TGCGCCAGCAGGACTAGCGGGAGGGCCGTAGGTGAGCAGTTCTTC. The V call is TRBV5-1, the J call TRBJ2-1; 14 bases agree with TRBD2. Germline V CDR1 and CDR2: SGHRS, YFSETQ. This CDR3 has 15 amino acids. Germline trimming cut 5 bases from V and 9 bases from J; bases unmatched to any gene: 7.

This clonotype was picked up many times. The chain combines TRBV20-1 with TRBJ1-5; 9 nucleotides agree with TRBD1. The CDR3 has 15 amino acids. CDR1 DFQATT and CDR2 SNEGSKA come from the germline V gene (reference sequence). The trim removed 6 bases at V and 3 bases at J, leaving 9 bases unmatched. As DNA, the CDR3 is TGCAGTGCGGCTCCCGGGACAGGGACCAATCAGCCCCAGCATTTT. Encoded protein: CSAAPGTGTNQPQHF.

The rearrangement joins TRBV20-1 to TRBJ2-1; 12 nucleotides line up with TRBD2. Germline CDR1 is DFQATT and CDR2 is SNEGSKA (reference sequence). This CDR3 is built from 14 residues. After removal of 3 bases from V and 4 bases from J, the junction contained 1 base not matched to a gene. CDR3 protein: CSASGTSGYNEQFF. Written as DNA, the CDR3 is TGCAGTGCTAGTGGGACTAGCGGGTACAATGAGCAGTTCTTC.

Ten or more counts support this clonotype. J is TRBJ2-3 and V is TRBV2; 7 bases match TRBD2. CDR3 length: 14 residues. V was pared by 6 bases and J by 4 bases, with 7 bases of the junction left unmatched. CDR1 and CDR2 (germline): SNHLY, FYNNEI. CDR3 amino acids: CASRIMGGADTQYF. CDR3 nucleotides: TGTGCCAGCAGAATTATGGGAGGGGCAGATACGCAGTATTTT.

Only a few counts were recorded for this clonotype. The V gene is TRBV6-1, the J gene TRBJ1-2; 8 nucleotides match TRBD1. Per germline, CDR1 MNHNS and CDR2 SASEGT. V lost 7 bases and J lost 7; bases outside the gene matches: 11. The CDR3 covers 14 residues. CDR3 amino acids: CASTDRGSRSGYTF. CDR3 DNA: TGTGCCAGCACCGACAGGGGAAGTCGGAGTGGCTACACCTTC.

This clonotype was counted a few times. The CDR3 DNA reads as TGCAGTGCTAGAGATCTAACTAGCGGCCTGAAAAACATTCAGTACTTC. Translated, it gives CSARDLTSGLKNIQYF. The chain uses TRBV20-1 and TRBJ2-4; 8 bases agree with TRBD2. With 0 bases clipped from V and 4 bases from J, the junction kept 8 bases outside the gene matches. This CDR3 is 16 amino acids long. Germline CDR1 DFQATT, CDR2 SNEGSKA (reference sequence).

This clonotype was counted at least ten times. The gene calls are TRBV27 and TRBJ1-2; TRBD1 aligns across 7 bases. Losses at the gene ends were 6 bases for V and 4 bases for J; bases not matched to a gene: 8. Germline CDR1 MNHEY, CDR2 SMNVEV (reference sequence). This CDR3 has 14 amino acids. CDR3 amino acids: CASRTGSMGYGYTF. The CDR3 nucleotides are TGTGCCAGCAGGACAGGGTCTATGGGCTATGGCTACACCTTC.

This sequence joins TRBV5-1 and TRBJ1-2; 8 bases are a match to TRBD1. The CDR3 consists of 14 residues. The junction had 6 bases not matched to a gene; V was cut back by 0 bases and J by 8 bases. Per the germline V gene, CDR1 is SGHRS and CDR2 is YFSETQ. For the CDR3, the DNA is TGCGCCAGCAGCTTGGCCGGACAGGGTAACGGCTACACCTTC. Translated, it gives CASSLAGQGNGYTF.

Turning to this clonotype: One end of the junction varies from germline; a read error may be responsible. This chain connects TRBV11-3 to TRBJ2-1, with 8 bases that match TRBD2. The CDR3 is 15 residues long. Germline CDR1 is SGHNT and CDR2 is YENEEA. CDR3 nucleotides: TGTGCCAGCAGCTTCAGCGGGGGCTCCTACAATGATCAGTTCTTC. Translating it yields CASSFSGGSYNDQFF. The full variable domain, rest sourced from reference TRBV11-3 and TRBJ2-1, is EAGVVQSPRYKIIEKKQPVAFWCNPISGHNTLYWYLQNLGQGPELLIRYENEEAVDDSQLPKDRFSAERLKGVDSTLKIQPAELGDSAVYLCASSFSGGSYNDQFFGPGTRLTVL.

This clonotype occurred many times. The chain uses TRBV20-1 and TRBJ2-3, with 9 bases matching TRBD2. Trimming took 3 bases from V and 4 from J; bases not matched to a gene: 8. CDR1 is DFQATT and CDR2 is SNEGSKA in the germline V gene (reference sequence). The CDR3 is made up of 15 amino acids. Written as DNA, the CDR3 is TGCAGTGCTAGGCCCGGGACTAGCTCCCCAGATACGCAGTATTTT. It encodes CSARPGTSSPDTQYF.

The rearrangement links TRBV18 to TRBJ1-2; D is perhaps TRBD1 (6 bases). The CDR3 has 14 residues. Germline CDR1 is KGHSH and CDR2 is LQKENI. Trimming took 2 bases from V and 6 from J, leaving 13 bases between them. The CDR3 DNA reads TGTGCCAGCTCACCAAGGGGGGCTGAAGATGGCTACACCTTC. Translating gives CASSPRGAEDGYTF.

This clonotype was found a few times. CDR3 nucleotides: TGTGCCAGCAGCCAGGGACAGGGGGTGTACATTCAGTACTTC. It is translated as CASSQGQGVYIQYF. The chain recombines TRBV6-1 with TRBJ2-4; 11 nucleotides match TRBD1. CDR1 is MNHNS and CDR2 is SASEGT in the germline V gene. The length of the CDR3 is 14 residues. The junction had 6 bases not matched to a gene; V was cut back by 6 bases and J by 8 bases.

For this clonotype: A clone one base away is much larger, so this may be a read error. This chain connects TRBV20-1 to TRBJ2-3, with D tentatively TRBD2 (6 bases). The V gene lost 7 bases and the J gene lost 2 bases, with 10 bases spanning the gap. The CDR3 sequence is 12 residues long. Germline CDR1 is DFQATT and CDR2 is SNEGSKA (reference sequence). The CDR3 region has the DNA TGCAGTGTTAGCGGCAACACAGATACGCAGTATTTT. Amino acid sequence: CSVSGNTDTQYF.

Ten or more counts support this clonotype. The chain employs TRBV20-1 and TRBJ2-7, with 7 bases aligning to TRBD2. CDR1 and CDR2 from the germline V gene are DFQATT and SNEGSKA (reference sequence). CDR3 length: 14 residues. After removal of 4 bases from V and 4 bases from J, the junction contained 10 bases not matched to a gene. DNA for the CDR3: TGCAGTGCTACCAAGATGACTAGCAAATACGAGCAGTACTTC. It yields the protein CSATKMTSKYEQYF.

With respect to this clonotype: The junction shows a germline mismatch at one end, possibly a read error. The V and J genes are TRBV13 and TRBJ1-5, with a weak D call TRBD1 (5 bases). Germline V gene lookup returns CDR1 PRHDT and CDR2 FYEKMQ (reference sequence). CDR3 length equals 13 residues. The CDR3 is CASSLRGNQRQHF. For the CDR3, the DNA is TGTGCCAGCAGCTTGAGGGGCAATCAGCGCCAGCATTTT.

About this clonotype: It may be a read error: a sequence one base away is much more abundant. The J gene is TRBJ2-7, the V gene TRBV27, with 10 bases lining up with TRBD2. This CDR3 spans 17 amino acids. V shed 8 bases and J 1 base; nucleotides not matched to a gene: 14. Germline values: CDR1 MNHEY, CDR2 SMNVEV (reference sequence). The CDR3 reads CASQGILAGEMSYEQYF. In DNA, the CDR3 is TGTGCCAGCCAGGGGATCCTAGCGGGAGAGATGTCCTACGAGCAGTACTTC.